This T cell receptor (beta chain) was profiled in a study of T-cell reconstitution after alpha-beta-depleted transplantation in children. Study observations and caveats: Some patients showed high day-60 TCRbeta diversity, which derived from surviving recipient T cells and thymic progenitors. Counts and diversity of T cells one year after transplant came mostly from newly produced T cells.

To note about this clonotype: What it binds is not known.

During its preparation, the TCRbeta library received unique molecular identifiers. Via MiXCR, TCRdb re-called the PCR reads, giving one row per CDR3 protein. Among 500,000 to 750,000 distinct CDR3 sequences, roughly a quarter were seen once, and the ten largest hold 30% to 45%. Trimming took 5 bases from V and 9 from J, leaving 11 bases between them. In germline, CDR1 is SNHLY, CDR2 FYNNEI. The length of the CDR3 is 12 residues. The J gene is TRBJ2-1, the V gene TRBV2, with a tentative D call TRBD1 (5 bases). The receptor's source is a boy less than two years old with Wiskott-Aldrich syndrome, due to receive a stem cell transplant. The sample here was PBMCs, taken before TCRalphabeta/CD19-depleted stem cell transplant. DNA of the CDR3: TGTGCCAGCAGTCTCAGGGAAGGTGAGCAGTTCTTC. This gives the protein CASSLREGEQFF.